This T cell receptor (beta chain) is from a study of cytomegalovirus exposure and HLA in healthy donors. This clone was counted only a few times. Its antigen is currently unknown. The same CDR3 is also encoded by other DNA sequences in this sample. Germline CDR1 MGHRA, CDR2 YSYEKL. The CDR3 contains 14 residues. The V gene end was trimmed by 1 base and the J gene end by 2 bases; junction bases not matched to a gene: 0. Amplification used 60 Vbeta primers and 13 Jbeta primers. In the original workflow: It was a later analysis that counted about 80 million unique TCR beta chains, of which some 9.9 million were shared. Method: immunoSEQ multiplex PCR; TCRdb's copy keeps in-frame clones and lacks some. V, J and clone size were drawn from that table, and D and trimming were deduced from the DNA. The sample yields more than 130,000 clones, roughly 79% seen once. Study-wide results and limits: Most of the TCR beta V segments (in an earlier analysis) were productive either about 87% or about 30% of the time. TCR beta chains numbering 164 were designated cytomegalovirus-associated. Compared with the roughly 670-donor mean, an Asian-associated ancestry cluster reportedly had fewer N-insertions, according to a later analysis.

J is TRBJ2-5 and V is TRBV4-1, with 8 bases fitting TRBD1. The specimen was PBMCs. The sequence derives from a male donor in good health and CMV-seronegative. In DNA form, the CDR3 reads TGCGCCAGCAGCCAAGGGACAGGGCAAGAGACCCAGTACTTC. It encodes CASSQGTGQETQYF.